This is a list of T cell receptor beta chains from one sample in a study of blood T cell repertoires in COVID-19. The data were produced by immunoSEQ multiplex PCR, yet TCRdb's version contains in-frame clones alone and is incomplete. Among about 240,000 clones listed, roughly four fifths were seen once. Sequencing was carried out using peripheral blood. Source of these receptors: a woman in her sixties or seventies with acute or convalescent COVID-19. The CDR3 runs from the conserved cysteine through the conserved F or W. Fields, in order: D gene, V gene, J gene, clone size, CDR3 DNA, CDR3 protein. D genes are given only for firm matches. Not all rows give a size; the values are once, few, many and, for expanded clones, a class.

D: NA; V: TRBV12-3/TRBV12-4; J: TRBJ2-2; size: NA; DNA: TGTGCCAGCAGTTTAGTGCGTACCGGGGAGCTGTTTTTT; CDR3: CASSLVRTGELFF
D: NA; V: TRBV7-2; J: TRBJ2-2; size: NA; DNA: TGTGCCAGCAGCCTAACCGGGACACGTCCCGGGGAGCTGTTTTTT; CDR3: CASSLTGTRPGELFF
D: TRBD1; V: TRBV27; J: TRBJ2-3; size: NA; DNA: TGTGCCAGCAGTTTCGGAGCCCCATCGACAGGGAGCACAGATACGCAGTATTTT; CDR3: CASSFGAPSTGSTDTQYF
D: NA; V: TRBV28; J: TRBJ1-2; size: NA; DNA: TGTGCCAGCAGTTCGTTTGTGAGGGATGGTGGCTACACCTTC; CDR3: CASSSFVRDGGYTF
D: TRBD1; V: TRBV6-1; J: TRBJ1-2; size: once; DNA: TGTGCCAGCAGTGACGCCCAGGGGGCGCGAGGCTACACCTTC; CDR3: CASSDAQGARGYTF
D: TRBD1; V: TRBV10-3; J: TRBJ2-1; size: NA; DNA: TGTGCCATCAGTGAGGAAAGGGACAGGGGGCAAACCTACTACAATGAGCAGTTCTTC; CDR3: CAISEERDRGQTYYNEQFF
D: TRBD1; V: TRBV2; J: TRBJ1-1; size: NA; DNA: TGTGCCAGCAGTGAGGGGGACAGTTACACTGAAGCTTTCTTT; CDR3: CASSEGDSYTEAFF
D: TRBD1; V: TRBV5-4; J: TRBJ1-1; size: NA; DNA: TGTGCCAGCAGTTGGGACAGGGAGAACACTGAAGCTTTCTTT; CDR3: CASSWDRENTEAFF
D: NA; V: TRBV5-1; J: TRBJ1-4; size: NA; DNA: TGCGCCAGCAGCCGACAGTGGCCAAAACCTGAGAGTTCAACTAATGAAAAACTGTTTTTT; CDR3: CASSRQWPKPESSTNEKLFF
D: NA; V: TRBV19; J: TRBJ1-5; size: few; DNA: TGTGCCAGTAGTAGTCAGGGCGTTAGCAATCAGCCCCAGCATTTT; CDR3: CASSSQGVSNQPQHF
D: TRBD2; V: TRBV4-3; J: TRBJ2-2; size: once; DNA: TGCGCCAGCAGCCAAGATCCAGCGGGGTCCCCAGGGGAGCTGTTTTTT; CDR3: CASSQDPAGSPGELFF
D: NA; V: TRBV30; J: TRBJ1-3; size: once; DNA: TGTGCCTGGAGGCCCTCCCACAGCTCTGGAAACACCATATATTTT; CDR3: CAWRPSHSSGNTIYF
D: NA; V: TRBV3-1/TRBV3-2; J: TRBJ2-2; size: NA; DNA: TGTGCCAGCAGCCAAGTCGGGTTGGCCATAACCGGGGAGCTGTTTTTT; CDR3: CASSQVGLAITGELFF
D: NA; V: TRBV5-1; J: TRBJ2-7; size: few; DNA: TGCGCCAGCAGCTCATCCTACGAGCAGTACTTC; CDR3: CASSSSYEQYF
D: NA; V: TRBV27; J: TRBJ2-5; size: NA; DNA: TGTGCCAGCAGTTTAATCCAGGGCTTGGAGACCCAGTACTTC; CDR3: CASSLIQGLETQYF
D: TRBD1; V: TRBV19; J: TRBJ2-2; size: NA; DNA: TGTGCCAGTAGTATAGCCGGGACAGAATTAAGGGCCGGGGAGCTGTTTTTT; CDR3: CASSIAGTELRAGELFF
D: TRBD2; V: TRBV3-1/TRBV3-2; J: TRBJ2-3; size: NA; DNA: TGTGCCAGCAGCAAACGCGGGGGAGGCAGCACAGATACGCAGTATTTT; CDR3: CASSKRGGGSTDTQYF